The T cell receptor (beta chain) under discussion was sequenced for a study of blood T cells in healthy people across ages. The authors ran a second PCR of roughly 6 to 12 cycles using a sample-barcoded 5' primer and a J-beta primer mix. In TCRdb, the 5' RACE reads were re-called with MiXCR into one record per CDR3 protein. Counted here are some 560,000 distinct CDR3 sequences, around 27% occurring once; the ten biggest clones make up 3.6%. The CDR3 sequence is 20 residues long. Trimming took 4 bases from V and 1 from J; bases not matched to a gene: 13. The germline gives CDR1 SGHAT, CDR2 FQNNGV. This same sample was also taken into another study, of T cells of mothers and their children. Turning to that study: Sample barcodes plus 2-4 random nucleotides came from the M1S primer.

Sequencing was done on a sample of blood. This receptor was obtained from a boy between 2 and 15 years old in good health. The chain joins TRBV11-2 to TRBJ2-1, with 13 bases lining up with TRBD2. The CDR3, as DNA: TGTGCCAGCAGCTCACCCGGGACTAGCGGGGACAGGAGGTCCTACAATGAGCAGTTCTTC. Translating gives CASSSPGTSGDRRSYNEQFF.